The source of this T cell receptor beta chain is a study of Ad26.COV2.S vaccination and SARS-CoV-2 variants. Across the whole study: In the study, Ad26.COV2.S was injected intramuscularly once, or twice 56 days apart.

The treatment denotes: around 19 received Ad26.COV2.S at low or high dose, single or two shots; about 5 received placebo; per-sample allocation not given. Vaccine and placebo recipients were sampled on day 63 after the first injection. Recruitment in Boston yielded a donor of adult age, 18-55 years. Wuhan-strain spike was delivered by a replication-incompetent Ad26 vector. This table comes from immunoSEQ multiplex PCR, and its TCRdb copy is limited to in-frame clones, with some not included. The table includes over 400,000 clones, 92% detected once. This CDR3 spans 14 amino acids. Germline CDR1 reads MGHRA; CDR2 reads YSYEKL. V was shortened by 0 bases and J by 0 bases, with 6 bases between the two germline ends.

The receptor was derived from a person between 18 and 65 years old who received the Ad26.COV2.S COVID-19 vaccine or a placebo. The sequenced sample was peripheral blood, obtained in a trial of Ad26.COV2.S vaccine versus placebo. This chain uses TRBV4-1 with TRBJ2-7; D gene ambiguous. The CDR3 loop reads CASSQEVLSYEQYF. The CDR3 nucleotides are TGCGCCAGCAGCCAAGAGGTACTCTCCTACGAGCAGTACTTC.